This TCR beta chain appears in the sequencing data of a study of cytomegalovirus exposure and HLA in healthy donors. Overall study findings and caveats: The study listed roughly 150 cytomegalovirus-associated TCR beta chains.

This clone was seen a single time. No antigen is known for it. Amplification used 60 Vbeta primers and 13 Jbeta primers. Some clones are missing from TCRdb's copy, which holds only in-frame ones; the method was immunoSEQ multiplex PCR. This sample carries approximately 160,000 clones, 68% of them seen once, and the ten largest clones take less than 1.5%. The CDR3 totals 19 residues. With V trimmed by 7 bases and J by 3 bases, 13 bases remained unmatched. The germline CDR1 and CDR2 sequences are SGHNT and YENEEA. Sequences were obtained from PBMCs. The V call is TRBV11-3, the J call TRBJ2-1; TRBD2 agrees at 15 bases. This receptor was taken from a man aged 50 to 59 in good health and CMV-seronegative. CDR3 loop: CASTLGGTSGGPFYNEQFF. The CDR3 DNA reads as TGTGCCAGCACCCTAGGGGGGACTAGCGGGGGGCCGTTCTACAATGAGCAGTTCTTC.